One and the same sample provided the 2 T cell receptor beta chains below, sequenced in a study of shared clonotypes between healthy human individuals. The data were produced by immunoSEQ multiplex PCR, yet TCRdb's version contains in-frame clones alone and is incomplete. The data hold 950,000 to 1,300,000 clones, with around 76% observed a single time. Sequencing was carried out using memory CD4+ T cells sorted from blood. Subset here: CD45RA-negative fraction. The receptors here all came from a man between 18 and 35 years old in good health.

V is TRBV12-2 and J is TRBJ2-5; the tabulated D call, TRBD2, remains unverified against the DNA. TRBV12-2 is a documented pseudogene. This CDR3 has 14 amino acids. CDR3: CASRLPLEEETQYF. The CDR3 DNA reads as TGTGCAAGTCGCCTTCCACTCGAGGAAGAGACCCAGTACTTC.

The chain couples TRBV7-9 to TRBJ2-1; tentative D call: TRBD1 (5 bases). Trimming shortened V by 3 bases and J by 5 bases, and 20 bases separated the two germline ends. Germline CDR1 is SEHNR and CDR2 is FQNEAQ (reference sequence). CDR3 size: 17 residues. The CDR3 protein is CASSFPGRTNTDNEQFF. The CDR3 DNA reads TGTGCCAGCAGCTTTCCAGGAAGGACAAATACGGACAATGAGCAGTTCTTC.